These 31 T cell receptor beta chains came from one sample sequenced in a study of shared clonotypes between healthy human individuals. Sequenced by immunoSEQ multiplex PCR; TCRdb stores in-frame clones only, minus some. The sample gives 1,100,000 or so clones, about 84% of which show up once; approximately 0.5% is in the top ten. Input material: memory CD4+ T cells from PBMCs. The subset denotes: CD45RA-negative fraction. The receptors stem from a man aged 18 to 30 in good health. Some clones in this sample may be carry-over from other donors' samples.

This chain uses TRBV29-1 with TRBJ2-1, with 8 nucleotides matching TRBD2. The ends lost 1 base at V and 7 bases at J; junction bases unmatched: 3. Germline CDR1 is SQVTM and CDR2 is ANQGSEA. CDR3 length: 13 residues. CDR3 loop: CSVEGTSRNEQFF. CDR3 bases: TGCAGCGTTGAAGGGACTAGCCGAAATGAGCAGTTCTTC.

The V call is TRBV27, the J call TRBJ1-1; D remains ambiguous. Trimming took off 3 bases at V and 1 base at J, with 12 bases between the two ends. CDR1 is MNHEY, CDR2 SMNVEV, per germline (reference sequence). The length of the CDR3 is 15 residues. The CDR3 reads CASSFRPGWNTEAFF. CDR3 in DNA: TGTGCCAGCAGTTTCCGGCCGGGCTGGAACACTGAAGCTTTCTTT.

This clone occurred many times. This chain joins TRBV15 and TRBJ1-4; weak D call: TRBD1 (6 bases). V shed 3 bases and J shed 8 bases, with 16 bases lying between them. Germline values: CDR1 LNHNV, CDR2 YYDKDF (reference sequence). The CDR3 covers 15 residues. CDR3 sequence reads: CATSRDQGWDEKLFF. In DNA, the CDR3 is TGTGCCACCAGCAGGGACCAGGGGTGGGACGAAAAACTGTTTTTT.

CDR3 loop: CASSLEGQIYNEQFF. The CDR3 nucleotides are TGTGCCAGCAGCTTAGAGGGACAGATCTACAATGAGCAGTTCTTC. The V and J genes are TRBV11-3 and TRBJ2-1; the match to TRBD1 covers 7 bases. CDR3 length: 15 residues. The germline CDR1 and CDR2 sequences are SGHNT and YENEEA. The V segment lost 0 bases and the J segment 3 bases; nucleotides outside the gene matches: 2.

This clone was detected only a few times. The V call is TRBV28, the J call TRBJ1-2; D is undetermined. The CDR3 runs 14 residues. V was clipped by 2 bases and J by 0 bases, with 7 bases between them. The germline gives CDR1 MDHEN, CDR2 SYDVKM. DNA for the CDR3: TGTGCCAGCAGTTTACAGGCTTCTAACTATGGCTACACCTTC. Protein product: CASSLQASNYGYTF.

This rearrangement joins TRBV28 to TRBJ1-5; TRBD1 is a possible D gene (6 bases). V gave up 4 bases and J gave up 5 bases, with 18 bases separating them. The germline V gene has CDR1 MDHEN and CDR2 SYDVKM. This CDR3 region has 16 residues. CDR3 nucleotides: TGTGCCAGCAGTTCCCCAGGGGACATCGGGCATCAGCCCCAGCATTTT. It codes for CASSSPGDIGHQPQHF.

The gene calls are TRBV19 and TRBJ2-6; D is undetermined. The CDR3 has 15 amino acids. V was clipped by 2 bases and J by 2 bases, with 7 bases between them. Germline CDR1 and CDR2: LNHDA and SQIVND (reference sequence). The CDR3 DNA follows: TGTGCCAGTAGTATATGGGCAGCTGGGGCCAACGTCCTGACTTTC. Translating gives CASSIWAAGANVLTF.

The chain uses TRBV28 and TRBJ1-6; TRBD1 might be the D (6 bases). The V end lost 5 bases, the J end lost 6 bases, and 11 bases lay between the germline ends. The CDR3 is 14 residues long. Germline lookup yields CDR1 MDHEN and CDR2 SYDVKM. Here the CDR3 DNA reads TGTGCCAGCAGTCCGACAGGCCTTAATTCACCCCTCCACTTT. This translates into CASSPTGLNSPLHF.

J is TRBJ2-1 and V is TRBV11-2; unclear D gene. The CDR3 runs to 15 residues. V was shortened by 1 base and J by 0 bases, with 7 bases between the two germline ends. CDR1 and CDR2 (germline): SGHAT, FQNNGV. This CDR3 is CASSLGPNSYNEQFF. The CDR3 DNA reads TGTGCCAGCAGCTTAGGACCCAACTCCTACAATGAGCAGTTCTTC. The full variable domain, rest sourced from reference TRBV11-2 and TRBJ2-1, is EAGVAQSPRYKIIEKRQSVAFWCNPISGHATLYWYQQILGQGPKLLIQFQNNGVVDDSQLPKDRFSAERLKGVDSTLKIQPAKLEDSAVYLCASSLGPNSYNEQFFGPGTRLTVL.

The chain is built from TRBV28 and TRBJ2-7; no clear D gene. The ends were cut back, 6 bases at V and 6 bases at J, with 24 bases in the middle. The CDR3 sequence is 16 residues long. The germline gives CDR1 MDHEN, CDR2 SYDVKM. This chain's CDR3 is CASSPLFMTADAEQYF. DNA of the CDR3: TGTGCCAGCAGCCCATTGTTTATGACCGCCGACGCCGAGCAGTACTTC.

The V call is TRBV13, the J call TRBJ2-7; weak D call: TRBD1 (6 bases). Germline V gene sequence: CDR1 PRHDT, CDR2 FYEKMQ (reference sequence). V lost 5 bases, J lost 6 bases, and 14 bases lay in between. The CDR3 is 13 residues long. This chain's CDR3 is CASSLQGLGEQYF. In DNA, the CDR3 is TGTGCCAGCAGCCTACAGGGTTTAGGCGAGCAGTACTTC.

This clone was found a few times. The chain recombines TRBV2 with TRBJ1-1, with 7 bases identical to TRBD1. V shed 7 bases and J 1 base; nucleotides not matched to a gene: 3. The CDR3 covers 13 residues. Per germline, CDR1 SNHLY and CDR2 FYNNEI. The DNA for the CDR3 is TGTGCCAGCACTCGACAGGGGAACACTGAAGCTTTCTTT. Amino acids: CASTRQGNTEAFF. Based on the CDR3 plus reference TRBV2 and TRBJ1-1, the full variable domain is EPEVTQTPSHQVTQMGQEVILRCVPISNHLYFYWYRQILGQKVEFLVSFYNNEISEKSEIFDDQFSVERPDGSNFTLKIRSTKLEDSAMYFCASTRQGNTEAFFGQGTRLTVV.

This chain uses TRBV21-1 with TRBJ1-2. TRBV21-1 is described as a pseudogene. The CDR3 is 12 residues long. The CDR3 nucleotides read TGTGCCCCATTTCGGCGCAACTATGGCTACACCTTC. Protein product: CAPFRRNYGYTF.

The V and J genes are TRBV4-3 and TRBJ2-5, with D hard to call. Trimming cost V 0 bases and J 3 bases, with 11 bases left between them. This CDR3 has 15 residues. Germline V gene data show CDR1 as LGHNA and CDR2 as YSLEER. The CDR3 protein is CASSQDGSTKETQYF. Here the CDR3 DNA reads TGCGCCAGCAGCCAAGATGGCTCGACAAAAGAGACCCAGTACTTC.

The genes are TRBV11-2 and TRBJ2-7, with 9 bases that match TRBD1. In germline, CDR1 is SGHAT, CDR2 FQNNGV. The CDR3 is 13 amino acids. The junction had 8 bases not matched to a gene; V was cut back by 5 bases and J by 9 bases. Here the CDR3 DNA reads TGTGCCAGCAGCCGGACAGGGGCCTTAGGGCAGTACTTC. Encoded protein: CASSRTGALGQYF.

This chain connects TRBV18 to TRBJ1-1; possibly TRBD1 for D (6 bases). In germline, CDR1 is KGHSH, CDR2 LQKENI. The CDR3 loop spans 15 amino acids. V was cut by 5 bases and J by 0 bases, with 13 bases left in between. The CDR3 loop is CASSASGAVNTEAFF. CDR3 coding DNA: TGTGCCAGCTCAGCTTCAGGGGCAGTGAACACTGAAGCTTTCTTT. Complete variable domain (other parts from reference TRBV18 and TRBJ1-1): NAGVMQNPRHLVRRRGQEARLRCSPMKGHSHVYWYRQLPEEGLKFMVYLQKENIIDESGMPKERFSAEFPKEGPSILRIQQVVRGDSAAYFCASSASGAVNTEAFFGQGTRLTVV.

The chain carries TRBV4-1 and TRBJ1-3; D is undetermined. There are 15 residues in the CDR3. Germline values: CDR1 MGHRA, CDR2 YSYEKL. Trimming took off 0 bases at V and 0 bases at J, with 6 bases between the two ends. The CDR3 DNA reads as TGCGCCAGCAGCCAAGACCACAGCTCTGGAAACACCATATATTTT. Protein product: CASSQDHSSGNTIYF.

The chain joins TRBV7-2 to TRBJ2-2; 13 positions agree with TRBD2. This CDR3 is built from 16 residues. V lost 5 bases to trimming and J lost 6 bases; unmatched junction nucleotides: 6. Germline V gene data show CDR1 as SGHTA and CDR2 as FQGNSA. CDR3 sequence: CASSPSLAGGAGELFF. CDR3 DNA: TGTGCCAGCAGCCCATCACTAGCGGGAGGGGCCGGGGAGCTGTTTTTT.

This clone was found once. The rearrangement uses TRBV2 and TRBJ1-4; TRBD1 agrees at 7 bases. V lost 7 bases, J lost 7 bases, and 9 bases stayed unmatched. The CDR3 totals 14 residues. The germline gives CDR1 SNHLY, CDR2 FYNNEI. CDR3 in amino acids: CASKLTGVAEKLFF. As DNA, the CDR3 is TGTGCCAGCAAGCTAACAGGGGTGGCTGAAAAACTGTTTTTT.

This clone was observed a single time. The rearrangement uses TRBV5-1 and TRBJ2-3, with a possible D match to TRBD1 (6 bases). CDR3 length equals 13 residues. Between the trimmed V and J ends, which lost 5 bases and 6 bases, there was a span of 13 bases. Germline V gene sequence: CDR1 SGHRS, CDR2 YFSETQ. The CDR3 nucleotides read TGCGCCAGCAGGCCAGGGGCATCGGATACGCAGTATTTT. Translating gives CASRPGASDTQYF.

The chain employs TRBV6-1 and TRBJ2-2; the D gene is possibly TRBD2 (5 bases). CDR3 length equals 15 residues. Trimming removed 2 bases at V and 2 bases at J, with 9 bases between. Germline V gene sequence: CDR1 MNHNS, CDR2 SASEGT. In nucleotides, the CDR3 is TGTGCCAGCAGTGAACCCAGCGGTAACACCGGGGAGCTGTTTTTT. It yields the protein CASSEPSGNTGELFF.

In this sample, this clone turned up a few times. This chain connects TRBV7-9 to TRBJ2-7; D is unclear. Trimming shortened V by 2 bases and J by 9 bases, and 14 bases separated the two germline ends. The CDR3 has 13 residues. CDR1 and CDR2 (germline): SEHNR, FQNEAQ (reference sequence). DNA of the CDR3: TGTGCCAGCAGCTTAAGCAGTTCTACGGCGCAGTACTTC. It is translated as CASSLSSSTAQYF. Looking up the rest from reference TRBV7-9 and TRBJ2-7 gives the full variable domain: DTGVSQNPRHKITKRGQNVTFRCDPISEHNRLYWYRQTLGQGPEFLTYFQNEAQLEKSRLLSDRFSAERPKGSFSTLEIQRTEQGDSAMYLCASSLSSSTAQYFGPGTRLTVT.

V and J are TRBV4-3 and TRBJ1-2; 8 nucleotides line up with TRBD1. The CDR3 extends over 13 amino acids. Germline trimming cut 2 bases from V and 6 bases from J; bases unmatched to any gene: 2. Germline values: CDR1 LGHNA, CDR2 YSLEER. Here the CDR3 reads CASSQIQGDGYTF. CDR3 nucleotides: TGCGCCAGCAGCCAAATACAGGGGGATGGCTACACCTTC.

The J gene is TRBJ2-5, the V gene TRBV30; possible D gene TRBD2, 6 bases. The CDR3 is made up of 13 amino acids. Germline lookup yields CDR1 GTSNPN and CDR2 SVGIG (reference sequence). Trimming removed 3 bases from V and 5 bases from J, with 13 bases in between. As DNA, the CDR3 is TGTGCCTGGAGAGAGCGGGTCAGGGAGACCCAGTACTTC. Amino acid sequence: CAWRERVRETQYF.

V is TRBV11-2 and J is TRBJ2-2, with 7 bases that match TRBD1. Trimming cost V 5 bases and J 1 base; bases outside gene matches: 4. The CDR3 extends over 15 amino acids. CDR1 and CDR2 (germline): SGHAT, FQNNGV. CDR3 bases: TGTGCCAGCAGCCGCCGGACAGGGAACACCGGGGAGCTGTTTTTT. Translated, it gives CASSRRTGNTGELFF.

In this sample, this clone turned up once. The chain has TRBV19 and TRBJ1-1; 9 positions agree with TRBD1. The V and J ends lost 4 bases and 6 bases, in that order; junction bases with no gene match: 9. CDR1 LNHDA and CDR2 SQIVND come from the germline V gene (reference sequence). The CDR3 is made up of 15 amino acids. CDR3 protein: CASSTPHRGLPEAFF. The CDR3 DNA follows: TGTGCCAGTAGTACCCCCCACAGGGGGCTACCTGAAGCTTTCTTT.

V is TRBV28 and J is TRBJ1-2, with D possibly matching TRBD1 (5 bases). Trimming shortened V by 7 bases and J by 0 bases, and 18 bases separated the two germline ends. CDR3 length: 16 amino acids. CDR1 MDHEN and CDR2 SYDVKM come from the germline V gene. CDR3 nucleotide sequence: TGTGCCAGCAACGTACATTGGGGACCGACTAACTATGGCTACACCTTC. Translated: CASNVHWGPTNYGYTF.

The chain has TRBV5-4 and TRBJ2-3, with 7 bases that match TRBD2. V was pared by 1 base and J by 0 bases, with 8 bases of the junction left unmatched. The germline V gene encodes CDR1 SGHNT and CDR2 YYREEE (reference sequence). This CDR3 has 17 residues. The CDR3 protein is CASSLRGLAVSTDTQYF. DNA for the CDR3: TGTGCCAGCAGCTTGAGAGGGCTAGCGGTTAGCACAGATACGCAGTATTTT.

The V and J genes are TRBV27 and TRBJ1-1; TRBD1 agrees at 10 bases. Germline assignment: CDR1 MNHEY and CDR2 SMNVEV (reference sequence). V was clipped by 3 bases and J by 6 bases; unmatched bases: 7. The CDR3 contains 15 residues. The CDR3 DNA follows: TGTGCCAGCAGTTTTGGACAGGGGGGTTTCTCTGAAGCTTTCTTT. Its translation is CASSFGQGGFSEAFF.

The genes are TRBV20-1 and TRBJ2-5; D remains unclear. The CDR3 covers 10 residues. Trimming took off 4 bases at V and 5 bases at J, with 5 bases between the two ends. Per the germline V gene, CDR1 is DFQATT and CDR2 is SNEGSKA (reference sequence). CDR3 nucleotides: TGCAGTGCTATAAGCGAGACCCAGTACTTC. As protein: CSAISETQYF.

Details on this clone: Being one base from a much bigger clone, this may be a read error. The chain combines TRBV30 with TRBJ1-1; possibly TRBD1 for D (6 bases). This CDR3 spans 14 amino acids. The germline V gene has CDR1 GTSNPN and CDR2 SVGIG (reference sequence). With 5 bases removed from V and 3 bases from J, the gap between germline ends came to 16 bases. As DNA, the CDR3 is TGTGCCTGGGGGGAGTTGACAGGTCACACTGAAGCTTTCTTT. Amino acid sequence: CAWGELTGHTEAFF.